This passage covers 15 T cell receptor beta chains from one sample sequenced in a study of cytomegalovirus exposure and HLA in healthy donors. The primer mix had 60 Vbeta and 13 Jbeta primers. Clones were read by immunoSEQ multiplex PCR, and TCRdb kept only the in-frame ones, dropping some. The top ten hold 3% to 4% of the sample, which has about 100,000 clones, 65% to 80% seen once. Input material: PBMCs. The receptors stem from a woman aged 45-60 years in good health and CMV-seropositive.

The chain joins TRBV19 to TRBJ1-1; D is possibly TRBD1 (6 bases). Germline V lookup: CDR1 LNHDA, CDR2 SQIVND (reference sequence). V was shortened by 3 bases and J by 5 bases, with 7 bases between the two germline ends. The CDR3 totals 12 residues. In DNA, the CDR3 is TGTGCCAGTAGTATGCAGGGGACTGAAGCTTTCTTT. It is translated as CASSMQGTEAFF.

V is TRBV25-1 and J is TRBJ1-2; possible D gene TRBD1, 5 bases. The V end lost 2 bases, the J end lost 8 bases, and 21 bases lay between the germline ends. The CDR3 is 16 residues long. The germline gives CDR1 MGHDK, CDR2 SYGVNS. CDR3 loop: CASSEGLGTGVRGYTF. The CDR3 DNA is TGTGCCAGCAGTGAAGGTCTCGGCACAGGCGTAAGAGGCTACACCTTC.

This chain uses TRBV7-9 with TRBJ1-1, with D possibly matching TRBD1 (6 bases). There are 17 residues in the CDR3. V lost 0 bases to trimming and J lost 1 base, with 15 bases between them. The germline CDR1 and CDR2 sequences are SEHNR and FQNEAQ (reference sequence). CDR3 sequence reads: CASSLAFSGQRNTEAFF. Here the CDR3 DNA reads TGTGCCAGCAGCTTAGCTTTCTCCGGACAGCGGAACACTGAAGCTTTCTTT.

The sample holds one count of this clone. The genes are TRBV5-4 and TRBJ1-1; 7 positions agree with TRBD1. CDR3 size: 17 residues. CDR1 SGHNT and CDR2 YYREEE come from the germline V gene (reference sequence). After removal of 3 bases from V and 0 bases from J, the junction contained 11 bases not matched to a gene. The CDR3, as DNA: TGTGCCAGCAGCTCCCCAAGAACAGGGGAAATGAACACTGAAGCTTTCTTT. The encoded protein is CASSSPRTGEMNTEAFF.

The gene calls are TRBV6-4 and TRBJ2-2; TRBD2 might be the D (5 bases). This CDR3 region has 15 residues. The V end lost 7 bases, the J end lost 1 base, and 13 bases lay between the germline ends. The germline V gene encodes CDR1 MRHNA and CDR2 SNTAGT. CDR3 bases: TGTGCCAGCACCCGGACTTCGGAGAACACCGGGGAGCTGTTTTTT. Protein sequence: CASTRTSENTGELFF.

The chain employs TRBV18 and TRBJ1-2, with 9 bases identical to TRBD1. Germline values: CDR1 KGHSH, CDR2 LQKENI. With V trimmed by 2 bases and J by 6 bases, 4 bases remained unmatched. The CDR3 contains 14 residues. CDR3 amino acids: CASSPSGQGHGYTF. The DNA for the CDR3 is TGTGCCAGCTCACCATCGGGACAGGGTCATGGCTACACCTTC.

This sequence joins TRBV6-1 and TRBJ1-1; 8 bases line up with TRBD1. CDR3 size: 14 residues. CDR1 and CDR2 from the germline V gene are MNHNS and SASEGT. After removal of 10 bases from V and 3 bases from J, the junction contained 10 bases not matched to a gene. The CDR3 DNA follows: TGTGCCATCAAGCCCGGGACAGGTCACACTGAAGCTTTCTTT. Encoded protein: CAIKPGTGHTEAFF.

The V and J genes are TRBV5-4 and TRBJ2-5; D is undetermined. This CDR3 is built from 13 residues. Germline V gene sequence: CDR1 SGHNT, CDR2 YYREEE (reference sequence). Trimming stripped 4 bases from V and 0 bases from J, with 7 bases between. For the CDR3, the DNA is TGTGCCAGCAGCCCTACAGACCAAGAGACCCAGTACTTC. Translation gives CASSPTDQETQYF. Looking up the rest from reference TRBV5-4 and TRBJ2-5 gives the full variable domain: ETGVTQSPTHLIKTRGQQVTLRCSSQSGHNTVSWYQQALGQGPQFIFQYYREEENGRGNFPPRFSGLQFPNYSSELNVNALELDDSALYLCASSPTDQETQYFGPGTRLLVL.

The chain has TRBV10-2 and TRBJ1-5; D perhaps matches TRBD1 (6 bases). Trimming removed 4 bases from V and 2 bases from J, with 6 bases in between. Germline CDR1 and CDR2: WSHSY and SAAADI. CDR3 length equals 13 residues. CDR3 nucleotide sequence: TGCGCCAGCAGTGGACAGGGCAATCAGCCCCAGCATTTT. Its translation is CASSGQGNQPQHF.

This clone was seen once. The chain uses TRBV9 and TRBJ1-3; the D is unclear. Germline assignment: CDR1 SGDLS and CDR2 YYNGEE. The ends were cut back, 0 bases at V and 10 bases at J, with 17 bases in the middle. The CDR3 is 15 residues long. In DNA, the CDR3 is TGTGCCAGCAGCGTAGGCCCCCGGCAGGCCCCGACCATATATTTT. This gives the protein CASSVGPRQAPTIYF.

V and J are TRBV6-1 and TRBJ1-1; TRBD1 is a possible D gene (5 bases). This CDR3 comprises 13 residues. V gave up 7 bases and J gave up 7 bases, with 16 bases separating them. Germline values: CDR1 MNHNS, CDR2 SASEGT. The CDR3: CASTREAGLEAFF. Written as DNA, the CDR3 is TGTGCCAGCACCCGAGAGGCGGGGCTTGAAGCTTTCTTT.

This chain uses TRBV10-2 with TRBJ2-5, with TRBD1 matching 7 bases. From germline, CDR1 is WSHSY and CDR2 SAAADI. V shed 4 bases and J 5 bases; nucleotides not matched to a gene: 7. This CDR3 is built from 14 residues. CDR3 amino acids: CASSVYRGMETQYF. DNA of the CDR3: TGCGCCAGCAGTGTTTACAGGGGAATGGAGACCCAGTACTTC.

This clone was observed a handful of times. The chain couples TRBV2 to TRBJ2-2; D might be TRBD1 (6 bases). Germline V gene sequence: CDR1 SNHLY, CDR2 FYNNEI. V lost 8 bases and J lost 7, with 14 bases in between. The CDR3 has 13 residues. This chain's CDR3 is CASHRENVGELFF. The DNA for the CDR3 is TGTGCCAGCCACAGGGAAAATGTCGGGGAGCTGTTTTTT.

This clone was picked up a small number of times. The rearrangement links TRBV18 to TRBJ1-1; TRBD1 matches 9 bases. Germline values: CDR1 KGHSH, CDR2 LQKENI. J gave up 2 bases and V 8 bases, and 6 bases lay outside the gene matches. The CDR3 covers 14 residues. DNA for the CDR3: TGTGCCAGCAGCCAGGGACAGGGCAACACTGAAGCTTTCTTT. This encodes CASSQGQGNTEAFF.

The chain uses TRBV5-4 and TRBJ1-1; no firm D call. V was clipped by 2 bases and J by 8 bases, with 10 bases between them. Germline V gene data show CDR1 as SGHNT and CDR2 as YYREEE (reference sequence). The CDR3 has 12 residues. In nucleotides, the CDR3 is TGTGCCAGCAGCTTTCCTGGCAGAGAAGCTTTCTTT. Its protein product is CASSFPGREAFF. Full variable domain (outside the CDR3, taken from reference TRBV5-4 and TRBJ1-1): ETGVTQSPTHLIKTRGQQVTLRCSSQSGHNTVSWYQQALGQGPQFIFQYYREEENGRGNFPPRFSGLQFPNYSSELNVNALELDDSALYLCASSFPGREAFFGQGTRLTVV.